The sequence of this TCR beta chain was determined in a study of patients and donors after allogeneic stem cell transplantation. Germline lookup yields CDR1 SGHRS and CDR2 YFSETQ. V lost 5 bases, J lost 5 bases, and 7 bases stayed unmatched. CDR3 length: 14 residues. This clonotype showed up just a few times. One entry per CDR3 protein, called by TCRdb with MiXCR from the RT-PCR reads. The table has 150,000 or so distinct CDR3 sequences, 24% seen once; the top ten hold around 26%. J is TRBJ2-5 and V is TRBV5-1, with 9 bases that match TRBD1. The material sequenced was blood, either unsorted or a sorted T cell fraction (not recorded which). This receptor was obtained from a human donor who was either an allogeneic HSCT recipient or a stem cell or donor lymphocyte infusion donor (not recorded which). It is not recorded whose cells these are; they may come from a transplant donor. CDR3 in DNA: TGCGCCAGCAGTGACGGACAGGGGTGGGAGACCCAGTACTTC. Amino acids: CASSDGQGWETQYF.